The clone carrying this T cell receptor beta chain was detected a few times. Its cognate antigen is unknown. A junction boundary mismatches the germline segment, possibly from a read error. Germline-derived CDR1 and CDR2 are MDHEN and SYDVKM. This CDR3 has 14 residues. These data are taken from a study of blood T cells in healthy people across ages. Whole-study findings and limits: Greater diversity and more naive CD4+ cells were seen in long-lived donors than in aged donors.

A second PCR, run for about 7 to 11 cycles, used a sample-barcoded 5' primer plus a J-beta primer mix. TCRdb reprocessed the 5' RACE reads with MiXCR, giving one entry per CDR3 protein. The sample shows about 780,000 distinct CDR3 sequences, roughly 25% of them seen only once. These data are also associated with another study on T cells of mothers and their children.

The TCR sequence derives from a boy under 18 in good health. The gene calls are TRBV28 and TRBJ2-1, with TRBD1 as a possible D gene (6 bases). Sequencing was done on a sample of blood. Here the CDR3 DNA reads TGTACCAGCACCCCAGGCCAGGGGACCAATGAGCAGTTCTTC. Translation: CTSTPGQGTNEQFF.